The 9 T cell receptor beta chains below were found in one sample sequenced in a study of cytomegalovirus exposure and HLA in healthy donors. With 60 Vbeta and 13 Jbeta primers, the PCR was carried out. Libraries were prepared by immunoSEQ multiplex PCR; TCRdb keeps only in-frame clonotypes and omits some of them. The table lists some 130,000 clones, 60% to 75% of them singletons. Sequencing was carried out using PBMCs. These receptors all stem from a human donor in good health.

V gene TRBV5-6 combines with J gene TRBJ2-7; 9 nucleotides match TRBD1. The trim removed 5 bases at V and 4 bases at J, leaving 7 bases unmatched. The germline V gene has CDR1 SGHDT and CDR2 YYEEEE. This CDR3 is 14 amino acids long. CDR3: CASSLGQGLYEQYF. CDR3 nucleotide sequence: TGTGCCAGCAGTCTTGGACAGGGGCTGTACGAGCAGTACTTC.

The chain employs TRBV4-1 and TRBJ1-2, with unresolved D. Trimming removed 0 bases from V and 1 base from J, with 6 bases in between. Germline V gene data show CDR1 as MGHRA and CDR2 as YSYEKL. The CDR3 runs to 14 residues. The CDR3 nucleotides are TGCGCCAGCAGCCAAGAAGCCTTTAACTATGGCTACACCTTC. Its translation is CASSQEAFNYGYTF.

This rearrangement joins TRBV7-3 to TRBJ2-2, with D perhaps TRBD2 (6 bases). Trimming pared 1 base from V and 1 base from J, leaving 7 bases between. The germline V gene has CDR1 SGHTA and CDR2 FQGTGA. The CDR3 is 15 residues long. In nucleotides, the CDR3 is TGTGCCAGCAGCTTAAACGGGAGGAACACCGGGGAGCTGTTTTTT. Translated: CASSLNGRNTGELFF.

The chain recombines TRBV30 with TRBJ2-2; perhaps TRBD2 as D (5 bases). The germline V gene has CDR1 GTSNPN and CDR2 SVGIG (reference sequence). The ends were cut back, 0 bases at V and 3 bases at J, with 8 bases in the middle. CDR3 length: 14 residues. As DNA, the CDR3 is TGTGCCTGGAGTGTACGGGGAGACACCGGGGAGCTGTTTTTT. Translated: CAWSVRGDTGELFF.

This clone was detected a few times. V usage is TRBV7-2 and J usage is TRBJ2-2, with 8 bases matching TRBD2. This CDR3 contains 18 residues. Germline V gives CDR1 SGHTA, CDR2 FQGNSA. Germline trimming cut 0 bases from V and 5 bases from J; bases unmatched to any gene: 11. The CDR3 bases are TGTGCCAGCAGCTTAGCGCCGGGGGGGGGTAGGAGAACCGGGGAGCTGTTTTTT. It is translated as CASSLAPGGGRRTGELFF. Full variable domain (rest looked up from reference TRBV7-2 and TRBJ2-2): GAGVSQSPSNKVTEKGKDVELRCDPISGHTALYWYRQSLGQGLEFLIYFQGNSAPDKSGLPSDRFSAERTGGSVSTLTIQRTQQEDSAVYLCASSLAPGGGRRTGELFFGEGSRLTVL.

The chain joins TRBV5-4 to TRBJ2-5, with D possibly being TRBD1 (8 bases). This CDR3 is built from 15 residues. From germline, CDR1 is SGHNT and CDR2 YYREEE (reference sequence). Trimming pared 1 base from V and 7 bases from J, leaving 17 bases between. CDR3 nucleotide sequence: TGTGCCAGCAGCTTGACGATACAGGGGGGGGTGACCCAGTACTTC. Translated: CASSLTIQGGVTQYF.

The CDR3 DNA is TGTGCCAGCAGTTTGAACTCAGGGGCTACTGAAGCTTTCTTT. Encoded protein: CASSLNSGATEAFF. This sequence joins TRBV28 and TRBJ1-1, with D tentatively TRBD1 (6 bases). Germline CDR1 is MDHEN and CDR2 is SYDVKM. With 3 bases removed from V and 5 bases from J, the gap between germline ends came to 13 bases. This CDR3 is 14 amino acids long.

The chain combines TRBV7-9 with TRBJ2-1; 12 bases are a match to TRBD2. With 2 bases clipped from V and 5 bases from J, the junction kept 4 bases outside the gene matches. Germline lookup yields CDR1 SEHNR and CDR2 FQNEAQ (reference sequence). The CDR3 consists of 16 residues. CDR3 region: CASSLSPSGRDNEQFF. The CDR3 DNA is TGTGCCAGCAGCTTAAGCCCTAGCGGGAGGGACAATGAGCAGTTCTTC.

This chain links TRBV13 with TRBJ2-7, with 8 bases identical to TRBD2. Germline V gene data show CDR1 as PRHDT and CDR2 as FYEKMQ (reference sequence). CDR3 length equals 15 residues. After removal of 2 bases from V and 5 bases from J, the junction contained 8 bases not matched to a gene. This chain's CDR3 is CASSLYSGSPHEQYF. The CDR3 region has the DNA TGTGCCAGCAGCTTATACAGCGGGAGTCCCCACGAGCAGTACTTC.